The next 20 T cell receptor beta chains were all read from a single sample in a study of human T cells and chemical hapten exposure (dated by TCRdb to 2020 to 2022). Taken with the paper, the label for time point translates to: patch test 1, 2 weeks after DPC sensitization. The label giving this sample's treatment or condition can be read as: therapeutic diphenylcyclopropenone sensitization with weekly scalp DPC. Library generation was performed with RACE. Data came from a NextSeq 500. TCRdb reprocessed the public reads (quality trimming at Q25 with fastp, clone calling with MiXCR) and kept in-frame beta chains. All rows with the same CDR3 protein become a single entry with the most common DNA and genes. Counted in this sample were about 360,000 distinct CDR3 sequences; 4.8% of them appeared once. The biggest ten clones account for 2% to 2.5% of the sample. Sample: whole blood, taken in connection with sensitization to the hapten diphenylcyclopropenone (DPC). These receptors came from a woman in her 50s with alopecia areata. Some clones in this sample may be carry-over from other donors' samples.

This clonotype was detected only a few times. The rearrangement uses TRBV6-2 or TRBV6-3 and TRBJ1-5; D uncertain. The CDR3 sequence is 15 residues long. Trimming removed 4 bases from V and 0 bases from J, with 10 bases in between. The germline gives CDR1 MNHEY, CDR2 SVGEGT. The CDR3 spells CASSFLRVSNQPQHF. The CDR3 region has the DNA TGTGCCAGCAGTTTCTTGAGGGTTAGCAATCAGCCCCAGCATTTT.

This clonotype was seen only a few times. This chain links TRBV7-8 with TRBJ2-7, with D possibly matching TRBD2 (5 bases). Germline-derived CDR1 and CDR2 are SGHVS and FQNEAQ. There are 14 residues in the CDR3. The germline V and J ends were trimmed by 5 bases and 7 bases, with 18 bases remaining between them. The CDR3 sequence is CASSPGLRSGEQYF. CDR3 DNA: TGTGCCAGCAGCCCCGGACTGCGATCTGGGGAGCAGTACTTC.

There are many counts of this clonotype. This chain joins TRBV6-5 and TRBJ1-1, with D maybe TRBD1 (5 bases). V lost 2 bases and J lost 1, with 11 bases in between. This CDR3 has 15 residues. Germline CDR1 reads MNHEY; CDR2 reads SVGAGI. The CDR3 reads CASSYDKGQNTEAFF. CDR3 DNA: TGTGCCAGCAGTTACGACAAGGGGCAGAACACTGAAGCTTTCTTT.

This clonotype was picked up a small number of times. The CDR3 sequence is CASSTGPPYEQYF. In nucleotides, the CDR3 is TGCGCCAGCAGCACGGGTCCCCCCTACGAGCAGTACTTC. The rearrangement uses TRBV5-1 and TRBJ2-7; D is unclear. Trimming left V 4 bases short and J 2 bases short, with 10 bases between. The germline V gene encodes CDR1 SGHRS and CDR2 YFSETQ. This CDR3 region has 13 residues. Variable domain in full (rest from reference TRBV5-1 and TRBJ2-7): KAGVTQTPRYLIKTRGQQVTLSCSPISGHRSVSWYQQTPGQGLQFLFEYFSETQRNKGNFPGRFSGRQFSNSRSEMNVSTLELGDSALYLCASSTGPPYEQYFGPGTRLTVT.

V gene TRBV29-1 combines with J gene TRBJ2-3; D assignment may be TRBD1 or TRBD2 (5 bases each). The CDR3 contains 16 residues. V gave up 4 bases and J gave up 0 bases, with 17 bases separating them. Germline CDR1 is SQVTM and CDR2 is ANQGSEA. In DNA form, the CDR3 reads TGCAGCGTTGTTTGGGGGAAACCCTCTAGCACAGATACGCAGTATTTT. It encodes CSVVWGKPSSTDTQYF.

This clonotype was recorded at least ten times. The genes are TRBV11-2 and TRBJ2-4, with 9 bases lining up with TRBD2. Germline V lookup: CDR1 SGHAT, CDR2 FQNNGV. CDR3 length equals 20 residues. Trimming took 1 base from V and 2 from J; bases not matched to a gene: 15. The CDR3 region has the DNA TGTGCCAGCAGCTTAGTAGGCGGGAGGGCCGTGGGTCGATCCAAAAACATTCAGTACTTC. This sequence encodes CASSLVGGRAVGRSKNIQYF.

The chain employs TRBV13 and TRBJ1-1; D gene ambiguous. Germline CDR1 reads PRHDT; CDR2 reads FYEKMQ (reference sequence). V shed 3 bases and J shed 1 base, with 9 bases lying between them. This CDR3 is built from 14 residues. This CDR3 reads CASSFGAPNTEAFF. The CDR3 DNA sequence: TGTGCCAGCAGCTTTGGAGCACCGAACACTGAAGCTTTCTTT.

This clonotype was observed a handful of times. This chain joins TRBV7-9 and TRBJ1-4; perhaps TRBD1 as D (6 bases). From germline, CDR1 is SEHNR and CDR2 FQNEAQ (reference sequence). The CDR3 runs 13 residues. Trimming took 5 bases from V and 8 from J, leaving 12 bases between them. For the CDR3, the DNA is TGTGCCAGCAGCCACTCAGGGGACGAAAAACTGTTTTTT. Its protein is CASSHSGDEKLFF.

In its sample, this clonotype was seen many times. The chain has TRBV9 and TRBJ2-7, with a tentative D call TRBD2 (6 bases). The CDR3 has 15 residues. Germline lookup yields CDR1 SGDLS and CDR2 YYNGEE. Between the trimmed V and J ends, which lost 0 bases and 1 base, there was a span of 11 bases. The CDR3 reads CASSVAGTGSYEQYF. The CDR3, as DNA: TGTGCCAGCAGCGTAGCAGGGACTGGATCCTACGAGCAGTACTTC.

V is TRBV3-1 and J is TRBJ2-7; D is perhaps TRBD1 or TRBD2 (5 bases each). V was cut by 4 bases and J by 2 bases, with 9 bases left in between. CDR3 length: 13 amino acids. Per the germline V gene, CDR1 is LGHDT and CDR2 is YNNKEL (reference sequence). CDR3 sequence reads: CASSRGSAYEQYF. In DNA form, the CDR3 reads TGTGCCAGCAGCCGGGGGTCTGCCTACGAGCAGTACTTC.

This clonotype was observed many times. The chain uses TRBV28 and TRBJ1-1; maybe TRBD1 (6 bases). V lost 2 bases and J lost 1, with 14 bases in between. Per germline, CDR1 MDHEN and CDR2 SYDVKM. The CDR3 length is 16 residues. The CDR3 DNA sequence: TGTGCCAGCAGTTTACAAACAGGGAGATGGAACACTGAAGCTTTCTTT. It translates to CASSLQTGRWNTEAFF. The variable domain in full, completed from reference TRBV28 and TRBJ1-1, reads DVKVTQSSRYLVKRTGEKVFLECVQDMDHENMFWYRQDPGLGLRLIYFSYDVKMKEKGDIPEGYSVSREKKERFSLILESASTNQTSMYLCASSLQTGRWNTEAFFGQGTRLTVV.

This clonotype was found many times. The chain joins TRBV12-3 or TRBV12-4 to TRBJ2-3, with 8 bases that match TRBD2. CDR3 length: 16 amino acids. The V and J ends lost 5 bases and 5 bases, in that order; junction bases with no gene match: 12. The CDR3: CASSPDLRGEEDTQYF. CDR3 DNA sequence: TGTGCCAGCAGTCCCGACCTGCGGGGGGAGGAAGATACGCAGTATTTT.

This clonotype was counted between two and nine times. The V and J genes are TRBV20-1 and TRBJ2-3, with 8 bases fitting TRBD2. The CDR3 is 15 residues long. Unmatched junction bases numbered 6, after V lost 4 bases and J lost 0 bases. The germline CDR1 and CDR2 sequences are DFQATT and SNEGSKA (reference sequence). The CDR3 DNA is TGCAGTGCTACCCCCCCTAGCGGGAGCACAGATACGCAGTATTTT. Protein: CSATPPSGSTDTQYF.

The sample holds a few counts of this clonotype. The chain uses TRBV9 and TRBJ2-6; D assignment may be TRBD1 or TRBD2 (6 bases each). This CDR3 is 17 amino acids long. CDR1 is SGDLS, CDR2 YYNGEE, per germline. V gave up 6 bases and J gave up 4 bases, with 20 bases separating them. In DNA form, the CDR3 reads TGTGCCAGCACCTACGGACAGTATGCGGGAGGGGCCAACGTCCTGACTTTC. It yields the protein CASTYGQYAGGANVLTF.

V and J are TRBV5-4 and TRBJ2-5; TRBD2 matches at 7 bases. After removal of 4 bases from V and 3 bases from J, the junction contained 6 bases not matched to a gene. The CDR3 is 14 residues long. Per germline, CDR1 SGHNT and CDR2 YYREEE (reference sequence). In nucleotides, the CDR3 is TGTGCCAGCAGCCAGCGGGATTCGAAAGAGACCCAGTACTTC. This gives the protein CASSQRDSKETQYF.

This clonotype has at least ten counts. The chain combines TRBV25-1 with TRBJ2-7; no reliable D call. The germline gives CDR1 MGHDK, CDR2 SYGVNS. Trimming stripped 1 base from V and 0 bases from J, with 7 bases between. The CDR3 spans 14 residues. CDR3 DNA sequence: TGTGCCAGCAGTGAATCTTTAAGCTCCTACGAGCAGTACTTC. This translates into CASSESLSSYEQYF.

The chain has TRBV10-1 and TRBJ2-1, with D perhaps assigned TRBD1 or TRBD2 (5 bases each). This CDR3 spans 13 amino acids. V was cut by 5 bases and J by 10 bases, with 15 bases left in between. Germline V lookup: CDR1 WNHNN, CDR2 SYGVQD (reference sequence). CDR3 in DNA: TGCGCCAGCAGTCTGGGACGGGAAATGGAGCAGTTCTTC. This encodes CASSLGREMEQFF.

This clonotype was recorded many times. The gene calls are TRBV6-6 and TRBJ2-5; 7 nucleotides align to TRBD1. Germline V lookup: CDR1 MNHNY, CDR2 SVGAGI (reference sequence). V trimming: 5 bases; J trimming: 2 bases; junction bases outside the gene matches: 8. The CDR3 has 15 residues. CDR3 bases: TGTGCCAGCAGTGCCGGGACAGCCAGACAAGAGACCCAGTACTTC. Translated: CASSAGTARQETQYF.

The chain couples TRBV5-1 to TRBJ2-5; the D gene is possibly TRBD1 (5 bases). This CDR3 contains 15 residues. Germline V gene data show CDR1 as SGHRS and CDR2 as YFSETQ. Trimming stripped 0 bases from V and 4 bases from J, with 13 bases between. CDR3 sequence reads: CASSLGQGPRETQYF. The CDR3 coding sequence is TGCGCCAGCAGCTTGGGTCAGGGCCCAAGAGAGACCCAGTACTTC.

In its sample, this clonotype was seen many times. V is TRBV12-3 or TRBV12-4 and J is TRBJ2-1, with 8 bases that match TRBD1. After removal of 6 bases from V and 8 bases from J, the junction contained 0 bases not matched to a gene. The CDR3 runs 11 residues. This chain's CDR3 is CASRGQDEQFF. Written as DNA, the CDR3 is TGTGCCAGCAGGGGACAGGATGAGCAGTTCTTC.